The clone carrying this T cell receptor (beta chain) showed up just a few times. Its antigen is still unknown. The sample comes from a study of identical twins. Study observations and caveats: Fewer insertions marked abundant cord blood beta clonotypes; young adult naive trended weakly, memory not at all. Among beta out-of-frame sequences, excess sharing between twins appeared weaker.

TCRdb fed the 5' RACE reads into MiXCR, producing one record per CDR3 protein. The top ten clones hold around 0.95% of a sample with hundreds of thousands of distinct CDR3 sequences, around 8.6% of them seen once. This CDR3 is built from 15 residues. CDR1 and CDR2 (germline): MNHEY, SVGEGT. V lost 8 bases to trimming and J lost 3 bases; unmatched junction nucleotides: 7. The data also belong to a second study, concerning yellow fever vaccine responses in identical twins. From that report: Twins' vaccine T cell responses reportedly seemed partly convergent and partly personalized.

This rearrangement joins TRBV6-2 or TRBV6-3 to TRBJ2-2; TRBD1 agrees at 9 bases. This TCR derives from a woman aged 18-29 years in good health. Sequences were obtained from PBMCs. This CDR3 reads CASGTRDRDTGELFF. The CDR3 coding sequence is TGTGCCAGCGGAACCCGGGACAGGGACACCGGGGAGCTGTTTTTT.